Listed here are 22 T cell receptor beta chains from one sample, sequenced in a study of CD8 T cells in Susac syndrome. An input of about 0.5 to 1 ug of RNA was subjected to reverse transcription using random hexamers. TCRdb itself ran the immunoSEQ multiplex PCR reads through MiXCR, one entry per CDR3 protein. Among 250,000 or so distinct CDR3 sequences listed, over 85% were seen once. Material: CD4+ T cells from PBMCs. Receptors originate from a human donor with multiple sclerosis.

Details on this clonotype: Compared with germline, one end of the junction differs, possibly owing to a read error. The gene calls are TRBV24-1 and TRBJ2-2; a weak D match, TRBD2 (6 bases). The CDR3 has 14 amino acids. CDR1 and CDR2 (germline): KGHDR, SFDVKD. CDR3 amino acids: CATGRGWGTGELHF. In nucleotides, the CDR3 is TGTGCCACCGGGCGGGGTTGGGGCACCGGGGAGCTACATTTT.

V usage is TRBV3-1 and J usage is TRBJ2-2, with D unclear. Germline lookup yields CDR1 LGHDT and CDR2 YNNKEL (reference sequence). V gave up 4 bases and J gave up 6 bases, with 18 bases separating them. This CDR3 spans 16 amino acids. Here the CDR3 reads CASSPNGPRLAGELFF. The CDR3 nucleotides are TGTGCCAGCAGCCCCAATGGGCCTAGATTAGCCGGGGAGCTGTTTTTT.

J is TRBJ2-2 and V is TRBV7-9; a possible D gene is TRBD2 (5 bases). CDR3 size: 13 residues. The germline V and J ends were trimmed by 1 base and 13 bases, with 13 bases remaining between them. Germline loops: CDR1 SEHNR, CDR2 FQNEAQ (reference sequence). The CDR3 DNA reads as TGTGCCAGCAGCTTAGGTTCTGCCGCGGGGCTGTTTTTT. Its translation is CASSLGSAAGLFF.

The V gene is TRBV3-1, the J gene TRBJ1-3; tentative D call: TRBD1 (5 bases). V was cut by 1 base and J by 7 bases, with 11 bases left in between. Germline-derived CDR1 and CDR2 are LGHDT and YNNKEL (reference sequence). The CDR3 is 14 residues long. The CDR3 DNA reads TGTGCCAGCAGCCAAGCGGACAAATGGAACACCATATATTTT. It translates to CASSQADKWNTIYF.

The chain carries TRBV7-9 and TRBJ2-3; no clear D gene. V dropped 7 bases and J dropped 1 base, with 6 bases sitting between them. The CDR3 extends over 12 amino acids. CDR1 is SEHNR, CDR2 FQNEAQ, per germline (reference sequence). This chain's CDR3 is CASIAGTDTQYF. The DNA for the CDR3 is TGTGCCAGCATCGCAGGCACAGATACGCAGTATTTT. The variable domain in full, completed from reference TRBV7-9 and TRBJ2-3, reads DTGVSQNPRHKITKRGQNVTFRCDPISEHNRLYWYRQTLGQGPEFLTYFQNEAQLEKSRLLSDRFSAERPKGSFSTLEIQRTEQGDSAMYLCASIAGTDTQYFGPGTRLTVL.

V and J are TRBV30 and TRBJ1-3; the D is unclear. Per the germline V gene, CDR1 is GTSNPN and CDR2 is SVGIG (reference sequence). Trimming removed 3 bases from V and 2 bases from J, with 8 bases in between. The CDR3 spans 13 residues. The CDR3 DNA reads as TGTGCCTGGAGCCCCATTGCTGGAAACACCATATATTTT. This translates into CAWSPIAGNTIYF.

This chain joins TRBV4-1 and TRBJ1-2; maybe TRBD1 (6 bases). Germline V gives CDR1 MGHRA, CDR2 YSYEKL. Trimming removed 0 bases at V and 4 bases at J, with 15 bases between. This CDR3 comprises 16 residues. CDR3 sequence: CASSQEGGSPAYGYTF. In nucleotides, the CDR3 is TGCGCCAGCAGCCAAGAGGGGGGCAGCCCGGCCTATGGCTACACCTTC.

Written as DNA, the CDR3 is TGTGCCAGCACCCTCTTCGGGGGCGGTGTCCAAGAGACCCAGTACTTC. Translation: CASTLFGGGVQETQYF. The V and J genes are TRBV12-3 or TRBV12-4 and TRBJ2-5; the D call may be TRBD1 or TRBD2 (6 bases each). V was clipped by 7 bases and J by 1 base, with 19 bases between them. The CDR3 covers 16 residues.

The gene calls are TRBV30 and TRBJ1-1; no definite D call. Germline-derived CDR1 and CDR2 are GTSNPN and SVGIG (reference sequence). The CDR3 consists of 14 residues. Trimming took 0 bases from V and 6 from J, leaving 14 bases between them. The CDR3, as DNA: TGTGCCTGGAGTGTATCCCTCAAGGACGCTGAAGCTTTCTTT. Its translation: CAWSVSLKDAEAFF.

The chain carries TRBV7-9 and TRBJ2-1; D not certain. The CDR3 has 12 residues. Germline lookup yields CDR1 SEHNR and CDR2 FQNEAQ (reference sequence). The V and J ends lost 1 base and 9 bases respectively, with 7 bases between them. Here the CDR3 DNA reads TGTGCCAGCAGCTTAGGGTCTCGTGAGCAGTTCTTC. Amino acids: CASSLGSREQFF.

This rearrangement joins TRBV25-1 to TRBJ2-1; 7 nucleotides agree with TRBD1. This CDR3 is built from 16 residues. Germline CDR1 MGHDK, CDR2 SYGVNS. Trimming took 3 bases from V and 9 from J; bases not matched to a gene: 14. In DNA form, the CDR3 reads TGTGCCAGCAGTGACGCCGGGACAGCCTTTACGGGTGAGCAGTTCTTC. Protein: CASSDAGTAFTGEQFF.

Comment on this clonotype: At one end, the junction sequence differs from germline, possibly due to a read error. The V and J genes are TRBV2 and TRBJ2-5; D is ambiguous. The CDR3 consists of 13 residues. Germline CDR1 reads SNHLY; CDR2 reads FYNNEI. The CDR3 DNA sequence: TGTGCCAGCAGTTTTGCATACCAGGAGACCCAGTACTTC. Residues: CASSFAYQETQYF.

This clonotype was seen a handful of times. V is TRBV25-1 and J is TRBJ1-1, with D tentatively TRBD1 (5 bases). V was shortened by 1 base and J by 0 bases, with 9 bases between the two germline ends. CDR1 and CDR2 (germline): MGHDK, SYGVNS. This CDR3 comprises 15 residues. CDR3 in amino acids: CASSESRGMNTEAFF. DNA of the CDR3: TGTGCCAGCAGTGAATCTCGGGGCATGAACACTGAAGCTTTCTTT.

The chain combines TRBV7-9 with TRBJ2-5; tentatively, D is TRBD1 (6 bases). CDR3 length: 14 residues. Germline V gene lookup returns CDR1 SEHNR and CDR2 FQNEAQ (reference sequence). The V end was cut by 5 bases, the J end by 2 bases, with 12 bases between. CDR3 DNA sequence: TGTGCCAGCAGCGACGGACAGTATCAAGAGACCCAGTACTTC. Translating gives CASSDGQYQETQYF. Full variable domain (remainder filled in from reference TRBV7-9 and TRBJ2-5): DTGVSQNPRHKITKRGQNVTFRCDPISEHNRLYWYRQTLGQGPEFLTYFQNEAQLEKSRLLSDRFSAERPKGSFSTLEIQRTEQGDSAMYLCASSDGQYQETQYFGPGTRLLVL.

The count of this clonotype is one. The chain is built from TRBV4-2 and TRBJ2-1; D not certain. The V gene lost 0 bases and the J gene lost 9 bases, with 12 bases spanning the gap. This CDR3 region has 14 residues. CDR1 and CDR2 (germline): LGHNA, YNFKEQ. The chain's CDR3 is CASSQDSGAGEQFF. CDR3 sequence (DNA): TGTGCCAGCAGCCAAGACTCGGGTGCCGGTGAGCAGTTCTTC.

The J gene is TRBJ2-2, the V gene TRBV30, with D possibly being TRBD1 or TRBD2 (5 bases each). Trimming stripped 0 bases from V and 2 bases from J, with 10 bases between. Germline lookup yields CDR1 GTSNPN and CDR2 SVGIG (reference sequence). The CDR3 covers 15 residues. The CDR3 spells CAWSVRDGNTGELFF. CDR3 nucleotides: TGTGCCTGGAGTGTACGGGACGGTAACACCGGGGAGCTGTTTTTT.

Here the CDR3 DNA reads TGCAGCGTTGAGGCATCCTACCAAGAGACCCAGTACTTC. Translation: CSVEASYQETQYF. The chain has TRBV29-1 and TRBJ2-5; D call uncertain. The CDR3 has 13 residues. Per germline, CDR1 SQVTM and CDR2 ANQGSEA. Trimming pared 3 bases from V and 0 bases from J, leaving 8 bases between.

The V gene is TRBV12-3 or TRBV12-4, the J gene TRBJ1-5; TRBD1 agrees at 11 bases. The CDR3 is made up of 16 amino acids. Trimming cost V 4 bases and J 2 bases; bases outside gene matches: 4. The CDR3 is CASSSRTGGGNQPQHF. CDR3 DNA: TGTGCCAGCAGTTCCCGGACAGGGGGCGGCAATCAGCCCCAGCATTTT.

The chain has TRBV24-1 and TRBJ2-5; D ambiguous. V lost 6 bases and J 7 bases, leaving 20 bases between the germline ends. Germline values: CDR1 KGHDR, CDR2 SFDVKD. The CDR3 extends over 15 amino acids. The CDR3 bases are TGTGCCACCAGTTCGGGTCTCGGGCAAAGTTCGACCCAGTACTTC. Its translation: CATSSGLGQSSTQYF.

This chain joins TRBV7-9 and TRBJ1-1; tentatively, D is TRBD1 (5 bases). This CDR3 is built from 14 residues. Germline CDR1 is SEHNR and CDR2 is FQNEAQ (reference sequence). The V and J ends lost 1 base and 8 bases respectively, with 14 bases between them. The CDR3 loop is CASSLVPGRGEAFF. The DNA for the CDR3 is TGTGCCAGCAGCTTAGTCCCGGGCCGGGGCGAAGCTTTCTTT.

The rearrangement links TRBV6-2 or TRBV6-3 to TRBJ2-3; tentative D call: TRBD2 (5 bases). Germline V gives CDR1 MNHEY, CDR2 SVGEGT. Between the trimmed V and J ends, which lost 5 bases and 6 bases, there was a span of 9 bases. The CDR3 loop spans 12 amino acids. CDR3 sequence: CASSQRVDTQYF. The CDR3 region has the DNA TGTGCCAGCAGTCAGAGGGTTGATACGCAGTATTTT.

The rearrangement joins TRBV29-1 to TRBJ1-1, with D possibly being TRBD1 (6 bases). Per the germline V gene, CDR1 is SQVTM and CDR2 is ANQGSEA. The CDR3 has 13 amino acids. V was trimmed by 5 bases and J by 0 bases, leaving 10 bases between them. For the CDR3, the DNA is TGCAGCGTTTTGGACAGATTGAACACTGAAGCTTTCTTT. Amino acids: CSVLDRLNTEAFF.